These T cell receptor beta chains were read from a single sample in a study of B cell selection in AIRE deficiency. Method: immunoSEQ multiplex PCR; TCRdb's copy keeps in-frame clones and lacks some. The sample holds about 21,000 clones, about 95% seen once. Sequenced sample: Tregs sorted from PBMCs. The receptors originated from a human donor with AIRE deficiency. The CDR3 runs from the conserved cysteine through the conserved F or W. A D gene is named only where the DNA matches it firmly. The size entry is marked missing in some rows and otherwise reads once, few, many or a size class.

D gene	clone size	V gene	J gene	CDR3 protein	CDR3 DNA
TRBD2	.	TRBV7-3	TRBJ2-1	CASSSLAGPLNEQFF	TGTGCCAGCAGCTCACTAGCGGGACCCCTCAATGAGCAGTTCTTC
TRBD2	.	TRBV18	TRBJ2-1	CASSPVVIRGTNNNEQFF	TGTGCCAGCTCACCAGTAGTCATCCGAGGGACTAACAACAATGAGCAGTTCTTC
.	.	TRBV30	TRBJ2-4	CAWSSLGRGIQYF	TGTGCCTGGAGTTCCCTGGGTCGGGGCATTCAGTACTTC
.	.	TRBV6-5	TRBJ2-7	CASSYLGGSYEQYF	TGTGCCAGCAGTTACCTTGGGGGCTCCTACGAGCAGTACTTC
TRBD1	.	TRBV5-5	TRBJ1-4	CASSPMTGALSTNEKLFF	TGTGCCAGCAGCCCGATGACAGGGGCCTTGTCAACTAATGAAAAACTGTTTTTT
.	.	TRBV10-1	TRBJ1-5	CASSGYPGLLPTLSNQPQHF	TGCGCCAGCAGTGGGTACCCGGGACTACTCCCAACCTTGAGCAATCAGCCCCAGCATTTT
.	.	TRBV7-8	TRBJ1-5	CASRPLGNQPQHF	TGTGCCAGCAGGCCCTTGGGGAATCAGCCCCAGCATTTT
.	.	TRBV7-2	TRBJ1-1	CASSLDDGKAFF	TGTGCCAGCAGCTTAGATGACGGCAAGGCTTTCTTT
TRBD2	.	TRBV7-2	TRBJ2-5	CASSAGLGETQYF	TGTGCCAGCAGTGCAGGACTAGGCGAGACCCAGTACTTC
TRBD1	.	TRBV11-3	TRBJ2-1	CASSGGQGGFSNEQFF	TGTGCCAGCAGCGGCGGACAGGGGGGATTTTCCAATGAGCAGTTCTTC
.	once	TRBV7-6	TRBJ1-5	CASSQGRAFGNQPQHF	TGTGCCAGCAGCCAAGGGCGGGCGTTTGGCAATCAGCCCCAGCATTTT
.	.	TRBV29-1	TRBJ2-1	CSVEDPGHNEQFF	TGCAGCGTTGAAGATCCCGGCCACAATGAGCAGTTCTTC
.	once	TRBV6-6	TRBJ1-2	CASSYPGGGYTF	TGTGCCAGCAGTTACCCCGGAGGTGGCTACACCTTC
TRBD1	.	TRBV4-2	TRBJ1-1	CASSQEQGRNTEAFF	TGTGCCAGCAGCCAAGAACAGGGGAGGAACACTGAAGCTTTCTTT
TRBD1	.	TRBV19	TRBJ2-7	CASRTGLGGNSEQYF	TGTGCCAGTCGGACAGGTTTGGGCGGTAATTCCGAGCAGTACTTC
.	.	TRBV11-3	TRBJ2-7	CASSPGVLTPSDEQYF	TGTGCCAGCAGCCCGGGTGTCCTGACTCCCTCGGACGAGCAGTACTTC